The 26 T cell receptor beta chains given below trace back to one sample, sequenced in a study of T cell responses to AZD1222 COVID-19 vaccine. Libraries were prepared by immunoSEQ multiplex PCR; TCRdb keeps only in-frame clonotypes and omits some of them. Here the sample spans 150,000 to 170,000 clones, around 90% being singletons. This sample comprised peripheral blood, obtained on day 0 of AZD1222 vaccination. The receptors here all came from an adult in good health.

The chain joins TRBV27 to TRBJ1-2, with D perhaps TRBD1 (5 bases). Germline V gene lookup returns CDR1 MNHEY and CDR2 SMNVEV (reference sequence). V shed 5 bases and J shed 4 bases, with 14 bases lying between them. CDR3 length: 14 residues. The DNA of the CDR3 is TGTGCCAGCAGTAAGGCAGGGTATAGCTATGGCTACACCTTC. Encoded protein: CASSKAGYSYGYTF.

This clone was found a few times. The chain employs TRBV7-9 and TRBJ2-5; D may be TRBD1 or TRBD2 (5 bases each). The germline gives CDR1 SEHNR, CDR2 FQNEAQ (reference sequence). Trimming removed 4 bases at V and 7 bases at J, with 7 bases between. The CDR3 consists of 11 residues. This chain's CDR3 is CASSSGGTQYF. The CDR3 DNA follows: TGTGCCAGCAGCTCTGGGGGGACCCAGTACTTC.

This sequence joins TRBV5-4 and TRBJ1-3; 8 bases map to TRBD1. The CDR3 loop spans 15 amino acids. V gave up 3 bases and J gave up 2 bases; unmatched junction bases: 4. From germline, CDR1 is SGHNT and CDR2 YYREEE (reference sequence). As DNA, the CDR3 is TGTGCCAGCAGCTCGGACAGGGCTGCTGGAAACACCATATATTTT. Protein sequence: CASSSDRAAGNTIYF. The full variable domain, with the rest looked up from reference TRBV5-4 and TRBJ1-3, is ETGVTQSPTHLIKTRGQQVTLRCSSQSGHNTVSWYQQALGQGPQFIFQYYREEENGRGNFPPRFSGLQFPNYSSELNVNALELDDSALYLCASSSDRAAGNTIYFGEGSWLTVV.

This chain uses TRBV2 with TRBJ1-4, with 8 bases lining up with TRBD1. The junction had 4 bases not matched to a gene; V was cut back by 5 bases and J by 2 bases. This CDR3 has 15 residues. The germline V gene has CDR1 SNHLY and CDR2 FYNNEI. CDR3 DNA sequence: TGTGCCAGCAGTTCACAGGGGGTTACTAATGAAAAACTGTTTTTT. Amino acids: CASSSQGVTNEKLFF.

Notes on this clone: This specimen includes other DNA sequences encoding the same CDR3. The V call is TRBV18, the J call TRBJ2-5, with D possibly being TRBD1 (6 bases). The germline V gene has CDR1 KGHSH and CDR2 LQKENI. V lost 2 bases to trimming and J lost 2 bases, with 6 bases between them. The CDR3 extends over 13 amino acids. CDR3 sequence: CASSPGQQETQYF. DNA for the CDR3: TGTGCCAGCTCACCAGGACAGCAAGAGACCCAGTACTTC.

The gene calls are TRBV5-6 and TRBJ2-7; D gene ambiguous. The CDR3 loop spans 15 amino acids. Between the trimmed V and J ends, which lost 0 bases and 3 bases, there was a span of 13 bases. From germline, CDR1 is SGHDT and CDR2 YYEEEE. For the CDR3, the DNA is TGTGCCAGCAGCTTGGCCAAGAGCACCCTCTACGAGCAGTACTTC. This translates into CASSLAKSTLYEQYF.

J is TRBJ1-5 and V is TRBV27; D gene ambiguous. Germline assignment: CDR1 MNHEY and CDR2 SMNVEV (reference sequence). Trimming stripped 6 bases from V and 5 bases from J, with 14 bases between. The CDR3 has 14 residues. The CDR3 DNA reads as TGTGCCAGCAGAGACCCAGCCCCGGATCAGCCCCAGCATTTT. It encodes CASRDPAPDQPQHF.

The gene calls are TRBV29-1 and TRBJ2-1; 12 nucleotides line up with TRBD2. J gave up 2 bases and V 7 bases, and 0 bases lay outside the gene matches. CDR1 is SQVTM, CDR2 ANQGSEA, per germline. There are 13 residues in the CDR3. The DNA of the CDR3 is TGCAGCGCTAGCGGGGGGGCCTACAATGAGCAGTTCTTC. Protein sequence: CSASGGAYNEQFF.

A single count supports this clone. This sequence joins TRBV10-3 and TRBJ1-2, with D maybe TRBD1 (5 bases). CDR1 ENHRY and CDR2 SYGVKD come from the germline V gene. The CDR3 is 14 amino acids. V lost 3 bases and J lost 2, with 10 bases in between. CDR3 nucleotide sequence: TGTGCCATCAGTGACAGGGCAACGAACTATGGCTACACCTTC. Amino acid sequence: CAISDRATNYGYTF.

The chain recombines TRBV7-3 with TRBJ2-7, with no clear D. Trimming left V 0 bases short and J 5 bases short, with 8 bases between. Germline V lookup: CDR1 SGHTA, CDR2 FQGTGA. There are 13 residues in the CDR3. The CDR3 DNA reads TGTGCCAGCAGCTTAACTTACGCGCACGAGCAGTACTTC. Amino acid sequence: CASSLTYAHEQYF.

The chain links TRBV6-1 to TRBJ1-2, with D perhaps TRBD1 (5 bases). The length of the CDR3 is 13 residues. Germline lookup yields CDR1 MNHNS and CDR2 SASEGT. Between the trimmed V and J ends, which lost 2 bases and 4 bases, there was a span of 8 bases. The CDR3 nucleotides are TGTGCCAGCAGTGAATCGGGGGTCTATGGCTACACCTTC. Amino acid sequence: CASSESGVYGYTF.

This chain connects TRBV5-4 to TRBJ2-7; D might be TRBD1 (6 bases). The CDR3 extends over 16 amino acids. CDR1 and CDR2 (germline): SGHNT, YYREEE (reference sequence). V was cut by 4 bases and J by 0 bases, with 17 bases left in between. For the CDR3, the DNA is TGTGCCAGCAGCGCAGCTGGGACAAGGAGCTCCTACGAGCAGTACTTC. Its protein product is CASSAAGTRSSYEQYF.

This chain joins TRBV6-5 and TRBJ2-7; a weak D match, TRBD1 (5 bases). Trimming pared 0 bases from V and 4 bases from J, leaving 13 bases between. The germline V gene encodes CDR1 MNHEY and CDR2 SVGAGI. The CDR3 spans 15 residues. The CDR3: CASSYSTVGQYEQYF. CDR3 DNA sequence: TGTGCCAGCAGTTACTCGACAGTAGGACAATACGAGCAGTACTTC.

The chain uses TRBV11-3 and TRBJ2-4; maybe TRBD2 (6 bases). V lost 1 base and J 5 bases, leaving 9 bases between the germline ends. Germline CDR1 is SGHNT and CDR2 is YENEEA. The CDR3 is 14 amino acids. The CDR3 region has the DNA TGTGCCAGCAGCTTAGGCGGGGCGGAAAACATTCAGTACTTC. Residues: CASSLGGAENIQYF.

This clone appeared a few times. The genes are TRBV7-3 and TRBJ2-3, with TRBD1 matching over 8 bases. This CDR3 has 14 residues. J lost 6 bases, V lost 3 bases, and 5 bases had no gene match. CDR1 is SGHTA and CDR2 is FQGTGA in the germline V gene. CDR3 protein: CASSLTGERDTQYF. CDR3 DNA: TGTGCCAGCAGCTTGACAGGGGAGAGGGATACGCAGTATTTT.

The chain joins TRBV6-6 to TRBJ1-1; D is undetermined. The V gene's germline CDR1 is MNHNY and CDR2 SVGAGI (reference sequence). Trimming took off 0 bases at V and 7 bases at J, with 9 bases between the two ends. This CDR3 is built from 13 residues. CDR3 protein: CASSYSSGGEAFF. The CDR3 bases are TGTGCCAGCAGTTACTCTTCGGGCGGTGAAGCTTTCTTT.

This chain joins TRBV18 and TRBJ1-2, with 8 bases fitting TRBD1. The CDR3 has 13 residues. Germline V lookup: CDR1 KGHSH, CDR2 LQKENI. J lost 4 bases, V lost 6 bases, and 4 bases had no gene match. This chain's CDR3 is CASSPDRVYGYTF. DNA for the CDR3: TGTGCCAGCTCTCCGGACAGGGTCTATGGCTACACCTTC.

In DNA, the CDR3 is TGTGCCAGCAGGATCGAAACAGGGGGCTCTAACTATGGCTACACCTTC. Translated, it gives CASRIETGGSNYGYTF. The chain joins TRBV28 to TRBJ1-2; 9 nucleotides agree with TRBD1. CDR3 size: 16 residues. After removal of 6 bases from V and 0 bases from J, the junction contained 8 bases not matched to a gene. CDR1 and CDR2 from the germline V gene are MDHEN and SYDVKM.

The chain combines TRBV2 with TRBJ1-2; D perhaps matches TRBD1 (5 bases). V lost 4 bases to trimming and J lost 4 bases, with 16 bases between them. This CDR3 has 15 amino acids. The V gene's germline CDR1 is SNHLY and CDR2 FYNNEI. Written as DNA, the CDR3 is TGTGCCAGCAGTGTAGGGGCAGTCCTAGGCTATGGCTACACCTTC. It specifies CASSVGAVLGYGYTF.

The genes are TRBV28 and TRBJ2-6; D is uncertain. The V end was cut by 5 bases, the J end by 1 base, with 3 bases between. Germline V gives CDR1 MDHEN, CDR2 SYDVKM. This CDR3 spans 13 amino acids. CDR3 loop: CASSLSGANVLTF. The CDR3 nucleotides are TGTGCCAGCAGTCTTTCTGGGGCCAACGTCCTGACTTTC. Full variable domain (rest looked up from reference TRBV28 and TRBJ2-6): DVKVTQSSRYLVKRTGEKVFLECVQDMDHENMFWYRQDPGLGLRLIYFSYDVKMKEKGDIPEGYSVSREKKERFSLILESASTNQTSMYLCASSLSGANVLTFGAGSRLTVL.

This sequence joins TRBV5-6 and TRBJ2-5; D gene uncertain. Germline loops: CDR1 SGHDT, CDR2 YYEEEE. The V and J ends lost 2 bases and 1 base respectively, with 9 bases between them. The CDR3 is 14 residues long. The CDR3 DNA reads as TGTGCCAGCAGCTTAAGGACGGGCCAAGAGACCCAGTACTTC. It specifies CASSLRTGQETQYF.

The chain has TRBV28 and TRBJ2-1; TRBD1 might be the D (5 bases). This CDR3 is 16 amino acids long. Per germline, CDR1 MDHEN and CDR2 SYDVKM. Trimming cost V 7 bases and J 9 bases, with 25 bases left between them. CDR3: CASTPPRAGRWSEQFF. Here the CDR3 DNA reads TGTGCCAGCACCCCCCCCCGGGCAGGGCGTTGGAGTGAGCAGTTCTTC.

The rearrangement joins TRBV6-2 or TRBV6-3 to TRBJ2-3; the D is unclear. Trimming pared 0 bases from V and 7 bases from J, leaving 11 bases between. Germline lookup yields CDR1 MNHEY and CDR2 SVGEGT. The CDR3 loop spans 14 amino acids. CDR3 nucleotide sequence: TGTGCCAGCAGTTACTCGGCCGCCTGGTATACGCAGTATTTT. Encoded protein: CASSYSAAWYTQYF.

This chain joins TRBV4-3 and TRBJ1-1, with a weak D call TRBD1 (5 bases). This CDR3 contains 15 residues. V lost 0 bases, J lost 4 bases, and 12 bases lay in between. Germline lookup yields CDR1 LGHNA and CDR2 YSLEER. CDR3: CASSQEWMGGTEAFF. CDR3 in DNA: TGCGCCAGCAGCCAAGAATGGATGGGGGGCACTGAAGCTTTCTTT.

The chain links TRBV7-8 to TRBJ1-2, with D possibly TRBD1 on 6 matching bases. CDR1 is SGHVS and CDR2 is FQNEAQ in the germline V gene. The CDR3 totals 17 residues. Trimming shortened V by 0 bases and J by 0 bases, and 14 bases separated the two germline ends. The CDR3 DNA reads as TGTGCCAGCAGCTTAGCGCCTCCGGGACAACCTAACTATGGCTACACCTTC. It specifies CASSLAPPGQPNYGYTF.

J is TRBJ2-7 and V is TRBV7-6; 8 nucleotides match TRBD2. This CDR3 comprises 15 residues. The germline V gene has CDR1 SGHVS and CDR2 FNYEAQ. V gave up 0 bases and J gave up 5 bases; unmatched junction bases: 6. CDR3: CASSLAGGATDEQYF. DNA for the CDR3: TGTGCCAGCAGCTTAGCCGGGGGGGCAACGGACGAGCAGTACTTC.